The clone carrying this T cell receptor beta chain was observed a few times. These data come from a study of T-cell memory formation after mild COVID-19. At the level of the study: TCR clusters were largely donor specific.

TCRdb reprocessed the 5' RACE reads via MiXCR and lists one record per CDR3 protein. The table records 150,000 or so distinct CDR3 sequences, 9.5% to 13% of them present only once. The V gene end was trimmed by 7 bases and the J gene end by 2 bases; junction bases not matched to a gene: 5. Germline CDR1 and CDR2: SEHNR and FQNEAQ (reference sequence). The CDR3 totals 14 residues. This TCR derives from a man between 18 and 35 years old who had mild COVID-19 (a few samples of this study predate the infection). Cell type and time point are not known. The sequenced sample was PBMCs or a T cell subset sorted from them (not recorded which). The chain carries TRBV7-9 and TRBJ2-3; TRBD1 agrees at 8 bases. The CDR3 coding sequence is TGTGCCAGCACCGGACAGGGAGCCACAGATACGCAGTATTTT. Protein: CASTGQGATDTQYF.